A single sample gave rise to the 20 T cell receptor beta chains below, sequenced in a study of blood T cell repertoires in COVID-19. Method: immunoSEQ multiplex PCR; TCRdb's copy keeps in-frame clones and lacks some. The top ten hold approximately 6.9% of the sample, which has over 70,000 clones, 65% to 90% seen once. The sequenced material came from peripheral blood. The receptors originated from a man aged 25 to 40 with COVID-19, enrolled during active disease.

The V and J genes are TRBV30 and TRBJ1-5; 7 positions match TRBD1. The germline V gene has CDR1 GTSNPN and CDR2 SVGIG (reference sequence). Germline trimming cut 0 bases from V and 1 base from J; bases unmatched to any gene: 3. This CDR3 has 15 residues. The CDR3 DNA is TGTGCCTGGAGTGTAGGGACAGTCAGCAATCAGCCCCAGCATTTT. This codes for CAWSVGTVSNQPQHF.

The rearrangement uses TRBV30 and TRBJ2-1, with unresolved D. This CDR3 is 12 amino acids long. V was trimmed by 3 bases and J by 1 base, leaving 4 bases between them. Germline V lookup: CDR1 GTSNPN, CDR2 SVGIG (reference sequence). CDR3 sequence (DNA): TGTGCCTGGAGCGGTTCCTACAATGAGCAGTTCTTC. Translated: CAWSGSYNEQFF.

The chain employs TRBV4-1 and TRBJ1-5; D is unresolved. The V gene's germline CDR1 is MGHRA and CDR2 YSYEKL. This CDR3 is 13 amino acids long. V lost 4 bases and J lost 2, with 6 bases in between. CDR3 bases: TGCGCCAGCAGCCCCCCGGGCAATCAGCCCCAGCATTTT. Its translation: CASSPPGNQPQHF.

This sequence joins TRBV13 and TRBJ2-7; 7 positions agree with TRBD2. This CDR3 contains 16 residues. Germline CDR1 is PRHDT and CDR2 is FYEKMQ (reference sequence). The J segment lost 5 bases and the V segment lost 5 bases, leaving 15 bases of the junction unmatched. The CDR3: CASSGQIGGTEDEQYF. The CDR3 DNA sequence: TGTGCCAGCAGCGGTCAAATCGGGGGGACCGAGGACGAGCAGTACTTC.

The genes are TRBV28 and TRBJ2-3; possibly TRBD2 for D (6 bases). Germline V gives CDR1 MDHEN, CDR2 SYDVKM. CDR3 size: 15 residues. Trimming stripped 4 bases from V and 3 bases from J, with 14 bases between. CDR3: CASSSGGQGTDTQYF. The CDR3 nucleotides read TGTGCCAGCAGTTCCGGAGGGCAGGGAACAGATACGCAGTATTTT. Based on the CDR3 plus reference TRBV28 and TRBJ2-3, the full variable domain is DVKVTQSSRYLVKRTGEKVFLECVQDMDHENMFWYRQDPGLGLRLIYFSYDVKMKEKGDIPEGYSVSREKKERFSLILESASTNQTSMYLCASSSGGQGTDTQYFGPGTRLTVL.

Only a few counts were recorded for this clone. The V call is TRBV3-1 (or the pseudogene TRBV3-2), the J call TRBJ1-4; D is ambiguous. V shed 0 bases and J shed 8 bases, with 13 bases lying between them. Germline V CDR1 and CDR2: LGHDT, YNNKEL (reference sequence). The CDR3 sequence is 15 residues long. CDR3 amino acids: CASSQESRFGEKLFF. CDR3 nucleotides: TGTGCCAGCAGCCAAGAATCGAGGTTTGGAGAAAAACTGTTTTTT.

The rearrangement joins TRBV18 to TRBJ1-1, with TRBD1 as a possible D gene (5 bases). This CDR3 comprises 13 residues. Trimming cost V 3 bases and J 2 bases, with 7 bases left between them. Germline values: CDR1 KGHSH, CDR2 LQKENI. The CDR3: CASSPTANTEAFF. DNA of the CDR3: TGTGCCAGCTCACCGACAGCAAACACTGAAGCTTTCTTT.

The chain couples TRBV6-5 to TRBJ1-1; no clear D gene. From germline, CDR1 is MNHEY and CDR2 SVGAGI. The V end was cut by 8 bases, the J end by 2 bases, with 15 bases between. The CDR3 has 14 residues. CDR3 in amino acids: CASARKRLNTEAFF. Here the CDR3 DNA reads TGTGCCAGCGCGAGGAAGAGACTCAACACTGAAGCTTTCTTT.

This clone was seen a handful of times. The chain carries TRBV27 and TRBJ2-3; 7 nucleotides match TRBD2. The trim removed 8 bases at V and 2 bases at J, leaving 7 bases unmatched. Looked up from germline, CDR1 is MNHEY and CDR2 is SMNVEV (reference sequence). The CDR3 is 14 amino acids. The CDR3 bases are TGTGCCAGCGGGGGGGACGGTTACACAGATACGCAGTATTTT. This codes for CASGGDGYTDTQYF.

CDR3 sequence: CASSTGTGLFEQYF. In nucleotides, the CDR3 is TGTGCCAGCAGCACCGGGACAGGGTTGTTCGAGCAGTACTTC. This chain joins TRBV5-4 and TRBJ2-7; TRBD1 matches at 9 bases. CDR3 size: 14 residues. V shed 4 bases and J 6 bases; nucleotides not matched to a gene: 8. CDR1 is SGHNT and CDR2 is YYREEE in the germline V gene (reference sequence).

The chain employs TRBV10-1 and TRBJ2-5, with 7 nucleotides matching TRBD1. The CDR3 is made up of 13 amino acids. With 5 bases clipped from V and 5 bases from J, the junction kept 5 bases outside the gene matches. Germline V gene sequence: CDR1 WNHNN, CDR2 SYGVQD (reference sequence). CDR3 nucleotide sequence: TGCGCCAGCAGTCTCCACAGGGGCGAGACCCAGTACTTC. It yields the protein CASSLHRGETQYF.

This clone was observed once. The chain carries TRBV28 and TRBJ1-1; TRBD1 aligns across 11 bases. The V and J ends lost 7 bases and 5 bases, in that order; junction bases with no gene match: 6. The germline gives CDR1 MDHEN, CDR2 SYDVKM. The CDR3 covers 14 residues. The CDR3 coding sequence is TGTGCCAGCACCATGGGACAGGGGGGAACTGAAGCTTTCTTT. It encodes CASTMGQGGTEAFF.

The rearrangement uses TRBV3-1 (or the pseudogene TRBV3-2) and TRBJ1-4, with TRBD1 matching 7 bases. The CDR3 is 15 amino acids. V was pared by 6 bases and J by 1 base, with 5 bases of the junction left unmatched. Germline CDR1 reads LGHDT; CDR2 reads YNNKEL (reference sequence). CDR3 in DNA: TGTGCCAGCAGTCTCGCAGGGGGAACTAATGAAAAACTGTTTTTT. It yields the protein CASSLAGGTNEKLFF.

This chain joins TRBV29-1 and TRBJ2-3; tentative D call: TRBD1 (6 bases). Per germline, CDR1 SQVTM and CDR2 ANQGSEA. The V end lost 0 bases, the J end lost 0 bases, and 13 bases lay between the germline ends. The CDR3 is made up of 16 amino acids. CDR3 amino acids: CSVEDRTAKSTDTQYF. CDR3 nucleotides: TGCAGCGTTGAAGATAGGACAGCGAAAAGCACAGATACGCAGTATTTT.

CDR3 in amino acids: CASSIIQVARGTEAFF. In DNA form, the CDR3 reads TGTGCCAGTAGTATAATACAGGTGGCGCGGGGCACTGAAGCTTTCTTT. The J gene is TRBJ1-1, the V gene TRBV19, with D tentatively TRBD1 (5 bases). Trimming left V 2 bases short and J 4 bases short, with 17 bases between. From germline, CDR1 is LNHDA and CDR2 SQIVND (reference sequence). CDR3 length equals 16 residues.

The rearrangement links TRBV24-1 to TRBJ2-5; D is undetermined. CDR1 and CDR2 from the germline V gene are KGHDR and SFDVKD. The CDR3 loop spans 14 amino acids. V was trimmed by 7 bases and J by 3 bases, leaving 14 bases between them. This CDR3 reads CATRGRPGKETQYF. CDR3 DNA: TGTGCCACCAGGGGCAGACCTGGAAAAGAGACCCAGTACTTC.

The chain has TRBV20-1 and TRBJ1-6, with TRBD1 identical over 9 bases. Germline V gives CDR1 DFQATT, CDR2 SNEGSKA (reference sequence). With V trimmed by 3 bases and J by 7 bases, 7 bases remained unmatched. The CDR3 length is 15 residues. As DNA, the CDR3 is TGCAGTGCTAGTTTAAGACAGGGGGGGAATTCACCCCTCCACTTT. Protein: CSASLRQGGNSPLHF.

The rearrangement joins TRBV11-2 to TRBJ2-1; 7 positions match TRBD1. The CDR3 has 16 residues. Germline trimming cut 3 bases from V and 3 bases from J; bases unmatched to any gene: 8. CDR1 is SGHAT and CDR2 is FQNNGV in the germline V gene. CDR3 coding DNA: TGTGCCAGCAGCTTCCCTCGGACAGGACACTACAATGAGCAGTTCTTC. This translates into CASSFPRTGHYNEQFF.

The chain links TRBV29-1 to TRBJ1-2; D is unclear. Deletions cut 6 bases from V and 3 bases from J, with 8 bases between. The CDR3 runs 11 residues. Germline V gene sequence: CDR1 SQVTM, CDR2 ANQGSEA. CDR3 nucleotides: TGCAGCGTCAACATGGACTATGGCTACACCTTC. Its translation is CSVNMDYGYTF.

This sequence joins TRBV9 and TRBJ2-3, with 11 bases aligning to TRBD2. After removal of 0 bases from V and 4 bases from J, the junction contained 4 bases not matched to a gene. The CDR3 length is 16 residues. Germline CDR1 is SGDLS and CDR2 is YYNGEE. The CDR3 sequence is CASSVELAGVADTQYF. Written as DNA, the CDR3 is TGTGCCAGCAGCGTAGAACTAGCGGGAGTTGCAGATACGCAGTATTTT.